These T cell receptor beta chains were read from a single sample in a study of T cell responses to AZD1222 COVID-19 vaccine. Generated by immunoSEQ multiplex PCR, the TCRdb table keeps only in-frame clones and is missing some. Of over 110,000 clones listed, 85% to 95% are singletons. This sample comprised peripheral blood, obtained 28 days after the second AZD1222 dose. The origin of the receptors is an adult who received the AZD1222 COVID-19 vaccine. Each CDR3 is given with its conserved first and last residue. Fields, in order: J gene, V gene, clone size, D gene, CDR3 protein, CDR3 DNA. D genes are given only for firm matches. Rows give clone size only sometimes, using once, few, many, or a class for an expanded clone.

TRBJ1-6,TRBV7-6,.,.,CASSPRLIYNSPLHF,TGTGCCAGCAGCCCCCGACTGATCTATAATTCACCCCTCCACTTT
TRBJ1-4,TRBV5-1,.,.,CASSPGVTTNEKLFF,TGCGCCAGCAGCCCGGGAGTTACAACTAATGAAAAACTGTTTTTT
TRBJ1-2,TRBV30,.,.,CAAAVPYGYTF,TGTGCCGCGGCCGTGCCCTATGGCTACACCTTC
TRBJ1-6,TRBV11-2,.,.,CASSTPGFSPLHF,TGTGCCAGCAGCACGCCTGGTTTTTCACCCCTCCACTTT
TRBJ2-1,TRBV28,.,TRBD2,CASSLTSGGVDEQFF,TGTGCCAGCAGTTTGACTAGCGGGGGAGTCGATGAGCAGTTCTTC
TRBJ2-7,TRBV27,.,.,CASSFSKSYEQYF,TGTGCCAGCAGTTTTAGTAAATCCTACGAGCAGTACTTC
TRBJ1-1,TRBV5-1,once,.,CASSLERDTEAFF,TGCGCCAGCAGCTTGGAACGAGACACTGAAGCTTTCTTT
TRBJ2-1,TRBV6-5,.,TRBD1,CASSYKTGAPYNEQFF,TGTGCCAGCAGTTACAAGACAGGGGCCCCCTACAATGAGCAGTTCTTC
TRBJ1-4,TRBV7-9,.,.,CASSYWPEDEKLFF,TGTGCCAGCAGCTATTGGCCCGAGGATGAAAAACTGTTTTTT
TRBJ2-5,TRBV27,.,.,CASSLFGRRAIQETQYF,TGTGCCAGCAGTTTATTTGGTCGCAGGGCGATCCAAGAGACCCAGTACTTC
TRBJ1-2,TRBV9,.,TRBD1,CASSPRTGYGYTF,TGTGCCAGCAGCCCCCGGACAGGCTATGGCTACACCTTC
TRBJ2-5,TRBV4-3,.,.,CASSQEPGVGTQYF,TGCGCCAGCAGCCAAGAGCCTGGGGTTGGGACCCAGTACTTC
TRBJ2-1,TRBV28,.,TRBD1,CASSLPGQGAHEQFF,TGTGCCAGCAGTTTACCCGGACAGGGGGCGCATGAGCAGTTCTTC
TRBJ1-4,TRBV15,.,.,CATSRVHGATNEKLFF,TGTGCCACCAGCAGGGTCCACGGTGCAACTAATGAAAAACTGTTTTTT
TRBJ1-2,TRBV19,.,.,CASSIGWGVHYGYTF,TGTGCCAGTAGTATCGGCTGGGGGGTACACTATGGCTACACCTTC
TRBJ1-3,TRBV4-1,.,.,CASSQDVRDSSSLSGNTIYF,TGCGCCAGCAGCCAAGATGTAAGGGATTCTTCTTCCCTCTCTGGAAACACCATATATTTT
TRBJ2-1,TRBV11-2,.,TRBD1,CASSQGDPRYNEQFF,TGTGCCAGCTCCCAGGGGGACCCACGGTACAATGAGCAGTTCTTC
TRBJ1-1,TRBV5-1,.,TRBD1,CASSPQGGYTEAFF,TGCGCCAGCAGTCCCCAGGGGGGATATACTGAAGCTTTCTTT
TRBJ1-5,TRBV30,.,.,CAWSVGGNGHQPQHF,TGTGCCTGGAGTGTAGGAGGGAATGGGCATCAGCCCCAGCATTTT
TRBJ1-1,TRBV29-1,.,.,CSVEEGRVALF,TGCAGCGTTGAAGAGGGCAGGGTAGCCCTCTTT
TRBJ1-2,TRBV28,.,.,CASSLTVANYGYTF,TGTGCCAGCAGTCTGACAGTTGCTAACTATGGCTACACCTTC
TRBJ1-3,TRBV7-2,.,.,CASSFYGSGNTIYF,TGTGCCAGCAGCTTTTATGGGTCTGGAAACACCATATATTTT
TRBJ1-2,TRBV7-2,.,.,CASSLQPQPYGYTF,TGTGCCAGCAGCTTACAGCCGCAGCCCTATGGCTACACCTTC
TRBJ2-7,TRBV24-1,few,TRBD1,CATSDLQTTGAPWNEQYF,TGTGCCACCAGTGATTTGCAGACTACAGGGGCACCCTGGAACGAGCAGTACTTC
TRBJ1-3,TRBV7-2,.,.,CASSLEGPPGNTIYF,TGTGCCAGCAGCTTAGAGGGTCCGCCTGGAAACACCATATATTTT
TRBJ1-3,TRBV4-1,.,.,CASSQGWGRSGNTIYF,TGCGCCAGCAGCCAAGGATGGGGGCGGTCTGGAAACACCATATATTTT
TRBJ2-3,TRBV4-2,.,TRBD2,CASSQEGRSGGALDTQYF,TGTGCCAGCAGCCAAGAAGGTCGGAGCGGGGGGGCCTTAGATACGCAGTATTTT
TRBJ1-1,TRBV7-2,.,.,CASSLMSRDAFF,TGTGCCAGCAGCTTAATGTCCAGGGATGCTTTCTTT
TRBJ2-5,TRBV7-2,.,.,CASCLGAQETQYF,TGTGCCAGCTGTCTGGGGGCCCAAGAGACCCAGTACTTC
TRBJ1-2,TRBV12-3/TRBV12-4,.,.,CASSVGRVGYTF,TGTGCCAGCAGTGTAGGGCGGGTTGGCTACACCTTC
TRBJ2-2,TRBV19,.,.,CASSSGHPTGELFF,TGTGCCAGTAGTTCGGGACACCCCACCGGGGAGCTGTTTTTT
TRBJ1-1,TRBV28,once,.,CASKETEAFF,TGTGCCAGCAAAGAAACTGAAGCTTTCTTT
TRBJ1-1,TRBV6-6,.,.,CASSPPRRGMNTEAFF,TGTGCCAGCAGTCCCCCCAGGCGGGGAATGAACACTGAAGCTTTCTTT
TRBJ1-3,TRBV5-1,.,.,CASSLAGNTIYF,TGCGCCAGCAGCTTGGCGGGAAACACCATATATTTT
TRBJ1-1,TRBV27,.,.,CASRGTEAFF,TGTGCCAGCAGAGGGACTGAAGCTTTCTTT
TRBJ1-6,TRBV19,.,.,CASRGGGGETNSPLHF,TGTGCCAGTCGGGGGGGTGGAGGGGAGACTAATTCACCCCTCCACTTT
TRBJ1-2,TRBV5-8,.,.,CASTDWGYGYTF,TGTGCCAGCACCGATTGGGGGTATGGCTACACCTTC
TRBJ2-3,TRBV4-2,.,TRBD2,CASSRNLAGGHPDTQYF,TGTGCCAGCAGCCGAAACCTAGCGGGGGGGCATCCAGATACGCAGTATTTT
TRBJ1-5,TRBV10-1,once,TRBD1,CASSARLIDRGLNQPQHF,TGCGCCAGCAGTGCCCGCCTGATTGACAGGGGCCTCAATCAGCCCCAGCATTTT
TRBJ2-1,TRBV19,.,TRBD2,CASSRGLAGVSSYNEQFF,TGTGCCAGTAGTAGGGGACTAGCGGGAGTCAGCTCCTACAATGAGCAGTTCTTC
TRBJ2-7,TRBV5-5,once,TRBD2,CASSPGLAGSLYEQYF,TGTGCCAGCAGCCCGGGACTAGCGGGCTCTCTCTACGAGCAGTACTTC
TRBJ2-1,TRBV3-1/TRBV3-2,once,TRBD2,CASSQAGGYNEQFF,TGTGCCAGCAGCCAGGCGGGAGGATACAATGAGCAGTTCTTC
TRBJ1-3,TRBV6-5,.,.,CASSTGHSGNTIYF,TGTGCCAGCAGTACAGGCCACTCTGGAAACACCATATATTTT
TRBJ1-2,TRBV12-5,.,TRBD1,CASGLGQGRHYGYTF,TGTGCTAGTGGTTTGGGACAGGGGCGACACTATGGCTACACCTTC
TRBJ2-5,TRBV2,.,TRBD2,CASNGGVRETQYF,TGTGCCAGTAACGGGGGGGTACGGGAGACCCAGTACTTC
TRBJ2-7,TRBV19,once,TRBD2,CASSSSGRADNYEQYF,TGTGCCAGTAGTAGTAGCGGGAGGGCCGATAACTACGAGCAGTACTTC
TRBJ1-2,TRBV2,.,.,CASSPDGYGYTF,TGTGCCAGCAGCCCCGATGGTTATGGCTACACCTTC
TRBJ2-3,TRBV18,.,.,CASSPPNRASSTDTQYF,TGTGCCAGCTCACCACCTAACAGAGCTTCTAGCACAGATACGCAGTATTTT
TRBJ1-2,TRBV6-5,.,.,CASSYSGETSNYGYTF,TGTGCCAGCAGTTACTCGGGAGAGACCTCTAACTATGGCTACACCTTC
TRBJ2-3,TRBV28,.,TRBD2,CASKTSGGATDTQYF,TGTGCCAGCAAAACTAGCGGGGGGGCCACAGATACGCAGTATTTT
TRBJ2-2,TRBV6-6,.,.,CASSQAGELFF,TGTGCCAGCAGCCAAGCCGGGGAGCTGTTTTTT